This T cell receptor beta chain is drawn from a study of shared clonotypes between healthy human individuals. Here immunoSEQ multiplex PCR was the method, and the copy in TCRdb shows in-frame clones only, minus some. The repertoire has roughly 1,500,000 clones, under 99% of them found once; the top ten carry about 0.45%. The receptor was derived from a man younger than 40 in good health. The sequencing sample was made of naive CD4+ T cells sorted from blood. As to subset: CD45RA+ positively selected.

The CDR3 DNA follows: TGTGCCAGCAGCCCGCGGGGCAGCAAGAACACCGGGGAGCTGTTTTTT. Translating it yields CASSPRGSKNTGELFF. The chain is built from TRBV7-6 and TRBJ2-2; D might be TRBD2 (6 bases). V was cut by 5 bases and J by 1 base, with 14 bases left in between. The germline V gene has CDR1 SGHVS and CDR2 FNYEAQ. CDR3 length equals 16 residues.